These T cell receptor beta chains were read from a single sample in a study of Ad26.COV2.S vaccination and SARS-CoV-2 variants. Sequenced by immunoSEQ multiplex PCR; TCRdb stores in-frame clones only, minus some. The sample contains around 250,000 clones, roughly 87% of which appear only once. Material: peripheral blood, obtained in a trial of Ad26.COV2.S vaccine versus placebo. The receptors were sampled from a person aged 18-65 years who received the Ad26.COV2.S COVID-19 vaccine or a placebo. Both conserved end residues are part of each CDR3. A D gene is named only where the DNA matches it firmly. The size entry is marked missing in some rows and otherwise reads once, few, many or a size class.

CDR3: CASSAGQVSYEQYF; DNA: TGTGCCAGCAGCGCCGGACAGGTTTCCTACGAGCAGTACTTC; D: TRBD1; V: TRBV7-2; size: NA; J: TRBJ2-7; length: 14
CDR3: CASSASGQGQSPLHF; DNA: TGTGCCAGCAGCGCCTCGGGACAGGGACAATCACCCCTCCACTTT; D: TRBD1; V: TRBV9; size: NA; J: TRBJ1-6; length: 15
CDR3: CAWSVAENQPQHF; DNA: TGTGCCTGGAGTGTGGCAGAGAATCAGCCCCAGCATTTT; D: NA; V: TRBV30; size: NA; J: TRBJ1-5; length: 13
CDR3: CASSLQGAANVLTF; DNA: TGTGCCAGCAGCTTACAGGGTGCAGCCAACGTCCTGACTTTC; D: NA; V: TRBV7-9; size: NA; J: TRBJ2-6; length: 14
CDR3: CASGLARVNEQFF; DNA: TGTGCTAGTGGTTTAGCCCGAGTCAATGAGCAGTTCTTC; D: NA; V: TRBV12-5; size: NA; J: TRBJ2-1; length: 13
CDR3: CASTRLVGNTGELFF; DNA: TGTGCCAGCACGAGACTGGTGGGAAACACCGGGGAGCTGTTTTTT; D: NA; V: TRBV6-5; size: NA; J: TRBJ2-2; length: 15
CDR3: CASSLWGDNEKLFF; DNA: TGTGCCAGCAGCTTATGGGGGGATAATGAAAAACTGTTTTTT; D: NA; V: TRBV7-8; size: NA; J: TRBJ1-4; length: 14
CDR3: CASSQATSDYGYTF; DNA: TGTGCCAGCAGCCAAGCGACCTCGGACTATGGCTACACCTTC; D: NA; V: TRBV3-1/TRBV3-2; size: NA; J: TRBJ1-2; length: 14
CDR3: CASSPPLAGGLTYNEQFF; DNA: TGTGCCAGCTCACCTCCGCTAGCGGGAGGCCTTACCTACAATGAGCAGTTCTTC; D: TRBD2; V: TRBV18; size: NA; J: TRBJ2-1; length: 18
CDR3: CASSRGRTSGTGETQYF; DNA: TGCGCCAGCAGCCGAGGGAGGACTAGCGGGACCGGAGAGACCCAGTACTTC; D: TRBD2; V: TRBV4-1; size: NA; J: TRBJ2-5; length: 17
CDR3: CASTPVPAEMNTEAFF; DNA: TGTGCCAGCACCCCAGTTCCGGCAGAGATGAACACTGAAGCTTTCTTT; D: NA; V: TRBV5-6; size: NA; J: TRBJ1-1; length: 16
CDR3: CASWGQGSAYEQYF; DNA: TGTGCCAGTTGGGGGCAGGGCTCAGCCTACGAGCAGTACTTC; D: NA; V: TRBV27; size: medium-sized; J: TRBJ2-7; length: 14
CDR3: CAWTPDRAAYGYTF; DNA: TGTGCCTGGACTCCCGACCGGGCAGCCTATGGCTACACCTTC; D: NA; V: TRBV30; size: once; J: TRBJ1-2; length: 14
CDR3: CSVSRDSGGGETQYF; DNA: TGCAGCGTTTCTCGGGATAGCGGGGGTGGGGAGACCCAGTACTTC; D: TRBD2; V: TRBV29-1; size: NA; J: TRBJ2-5; length: 15
CDR3: CATSWAADYGYTF; DNA: TGTGCCACCTCCTGGGCAGCTGATTATGGCTACACCTTC; D: NA; V: TRBV19; size: NA; J: TRBJ1-2; length: 13
CDR3: CASHRGANEKLFF; DNA: TGTGCCAGCCACAGGGGCGCTAATGAAAAACTGTTTTTT; D: TRBD1; V: TRBV12-3/TRBV12-4; size: NA; J: TRBJ1-4; length: 13
CDR3: CASSQIDRAYGYTF; DNA: TGCGCCAGCAGCCAAATAGACAGAGCGTATGGCTACACCTTC; D: NA; V: TRBV4-3; size: NA; J: TRBJ1-2; length: 14
CDR3: CASSLVVSYNEQFF; DNA: TGTGCCAGCAGCTTAGTAGTTAGCTACAATGAGCAGTTCTTC; D: NA; V: TRBV7-9; size: NA; J: TRBJ2-1; length: 14
CDR3: CASSLEAGASYNEQFF; DNA: TGTGCCAGCAGCTTAGAAGCGGGAGCTTCCTACAATGAGCAGTTCTTC; D: TRBD2; V: TRBV7-3; size: NA; J: TRBJ2-1; length: 16
CDR3: CASSTRYQETQYF; DNA: TGTGCCAGCAGTACCCGGTACCAAGAGACCCAGTACTTC; D: NA; V: TRBV6-5; size: NA; J: TRBJ2-5; length: 13
CDR3: CASRPGATGELFF; DNA: TGTGCCAGCAGGCCAGGGGCAACCGGGGAGCTGTTTTTT; D: NA; V: TRBV7-3; size: NA; J: TRBJ2-2; length: 13